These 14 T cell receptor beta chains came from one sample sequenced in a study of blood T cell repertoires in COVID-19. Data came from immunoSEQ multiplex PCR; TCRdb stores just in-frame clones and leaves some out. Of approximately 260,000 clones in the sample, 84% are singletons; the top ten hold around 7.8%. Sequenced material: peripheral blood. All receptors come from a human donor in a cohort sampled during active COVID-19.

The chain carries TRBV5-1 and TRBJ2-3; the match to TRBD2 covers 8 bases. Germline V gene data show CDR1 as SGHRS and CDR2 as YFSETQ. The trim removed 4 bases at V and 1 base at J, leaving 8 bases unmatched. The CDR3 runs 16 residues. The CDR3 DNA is TGCGCCAGCAGCGAAGACGGGACTAGGGGCACAGATACGCAGTATTTT. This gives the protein CASSEDGTRGTDTQYF.

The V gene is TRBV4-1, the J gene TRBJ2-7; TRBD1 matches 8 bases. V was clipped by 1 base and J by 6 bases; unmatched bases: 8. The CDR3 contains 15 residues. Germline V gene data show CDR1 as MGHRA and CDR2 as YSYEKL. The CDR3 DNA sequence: TGCGCCAGCAGCCAAGCCCCAGGACAGGGAAGCGAGCAGTACTTC. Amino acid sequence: CASSQAPGQGSEQYF.

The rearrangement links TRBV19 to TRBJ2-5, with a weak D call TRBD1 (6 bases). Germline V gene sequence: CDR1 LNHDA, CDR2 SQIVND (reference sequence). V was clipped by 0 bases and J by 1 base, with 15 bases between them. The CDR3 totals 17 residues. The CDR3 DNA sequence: TGTGCCAGTAGTATAGAGTCTGTCAGGGGCACCCAAGAGACCCAGTACTTC. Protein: CASSIESVRGTQETQYF.

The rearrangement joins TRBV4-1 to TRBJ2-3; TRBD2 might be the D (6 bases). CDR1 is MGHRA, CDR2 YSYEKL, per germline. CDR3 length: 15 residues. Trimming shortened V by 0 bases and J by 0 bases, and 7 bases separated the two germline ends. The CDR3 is CASSQDGTSTDTQYF. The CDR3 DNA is TGCGCCAGCAGCCAAGATGGGACTAGCACAGATACGCAGTATTTT.

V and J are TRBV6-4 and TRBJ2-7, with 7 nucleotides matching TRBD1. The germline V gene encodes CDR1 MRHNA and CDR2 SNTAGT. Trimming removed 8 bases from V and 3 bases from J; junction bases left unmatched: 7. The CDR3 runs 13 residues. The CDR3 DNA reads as TGTGCCAGCTTAACCGACAGGGTCTACGAGCAGTACTTC. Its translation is CASLTDRVYEQYF.

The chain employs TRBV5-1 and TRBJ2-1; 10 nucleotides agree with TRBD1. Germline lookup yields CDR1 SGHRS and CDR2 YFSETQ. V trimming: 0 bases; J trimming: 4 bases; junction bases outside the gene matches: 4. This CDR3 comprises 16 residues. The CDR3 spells CASSLDSDRGYNEQFF. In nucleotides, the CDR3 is TGCGCCAGCAGCTTGGACTCGGACAGGGGGTACAATGAGCAGTTCTTC.

The CDR3 DNA is TGTGCCAGCAGCTTGCCTAGCACAGATACGCAGTATTTT. Translated: CASSLPSTDTQYF. The chain uses TRBV5-4 and TRBJ2-3; no reliable D call. This CDR3 is 13 amino acids long. V was shortened by 1 base and J by 0 bases, with 3 bases between the two germline ends. Germline CDR1 is SGHNT and CDR2 is YYREEE (reference sequence). The full variable domain, in which reference TRBV5-4 and TRBJ2-3 provide the parts outside the CDR3, is ETGVTQSPTHLIKTRGQQVTLRCSSQSGHNTVSWYQQALGQGPQFIFQYYREEENGRGNFPPRFSGLQFPNYSSELNVNALELDDSALYLCASSLPSTDTQYFGPGTRLTVL.

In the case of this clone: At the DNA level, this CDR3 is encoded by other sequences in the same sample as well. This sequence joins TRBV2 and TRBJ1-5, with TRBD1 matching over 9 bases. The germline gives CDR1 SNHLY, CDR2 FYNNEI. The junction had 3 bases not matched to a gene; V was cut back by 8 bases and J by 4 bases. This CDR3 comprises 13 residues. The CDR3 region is CASGGTGNQPQHF. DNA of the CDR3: TGTGCCAGCGGTGGGACAGGGAATCAGCCCCAGCATTTT.

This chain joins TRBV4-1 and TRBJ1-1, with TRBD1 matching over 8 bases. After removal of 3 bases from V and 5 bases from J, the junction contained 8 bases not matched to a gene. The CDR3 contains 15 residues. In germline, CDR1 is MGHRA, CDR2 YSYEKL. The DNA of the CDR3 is TGCGCCAGCAGCCACCATACAGGGGGAGGTACTGAAGCTTTCTTT. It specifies CASSHHTGGGTEAFF.

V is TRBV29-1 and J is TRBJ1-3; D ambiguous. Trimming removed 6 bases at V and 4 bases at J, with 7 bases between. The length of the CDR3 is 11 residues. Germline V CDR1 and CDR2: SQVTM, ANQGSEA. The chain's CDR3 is CSVALGNTIYF. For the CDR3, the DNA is TGCAGCGTGGCTCTCGGAAACACCATATATTTT.

In nucleotides, the CDR3 is TGTGCCAGCAGCGGGGACAGGGGGATGAACACTGAAGCTTTCTTT. It translates to CASSGDRGMNTEAFF. This chain connects TRBV5-4 to TRBJ1-1; TRBD1 matches 11 bases. V dropped 4 bases and J dropped 0; count of bases not matched to a gene: 2. The CDR3 has 15 amino acids. In germline, CDR1 is SGHNT, CDR2 YYREEE (reference sequence).

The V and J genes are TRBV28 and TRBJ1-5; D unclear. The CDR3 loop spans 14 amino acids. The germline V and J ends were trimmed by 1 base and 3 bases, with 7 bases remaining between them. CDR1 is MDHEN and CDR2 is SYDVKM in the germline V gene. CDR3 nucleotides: TGTGCCAGCAGTTTATCGGGTGTCAATCAGCCCCAGCATTTT. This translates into CASSLSGVNQPQHF.

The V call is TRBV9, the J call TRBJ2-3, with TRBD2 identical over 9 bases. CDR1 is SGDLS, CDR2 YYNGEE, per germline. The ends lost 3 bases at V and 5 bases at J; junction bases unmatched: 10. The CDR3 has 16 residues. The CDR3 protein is CASSAGGSGSRDTQYF. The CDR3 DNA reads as TGTGCCAGCAGCGCCGGGGGTAGCGGGAGTCGAGATACGCAGTATTTT.

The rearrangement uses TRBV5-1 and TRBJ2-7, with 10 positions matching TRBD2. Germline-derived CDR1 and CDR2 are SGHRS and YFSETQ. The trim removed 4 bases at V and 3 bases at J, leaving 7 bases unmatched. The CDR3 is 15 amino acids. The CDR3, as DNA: TGCGCCAGCAGCGCGACTAGCGGGTCAAACTACGAGCAGTACTTC. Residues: CASSATSGSNYEQYF.